These 18 T cell receptor beta chains came from one sample sequenced in a study of blood T cell repertoires in COVID-19. Clones were sequenced by immunoSEQ multiplex PCR, and TCRdb holds only the in-frame ones, with some missing. Of under 500,000 clones listed, more than 85% are singletons. The source material was peripheral blood. The receptors were sampled from a woman under 40 with acute or convalescent COVID-19.

V usage is TRBV7-8 and J usage is TRBJ2-7, with 8 nucleotides matching TRBD1. Germline V gives CDR1 SGHVS, CDR2 FQNEAQ. The J segment lost 1 base and the V segment lost 4 bases, leaving 6 bases of the junction unmatched. The CDR3 runs 15 residues. CDR3 sequence reads: CASSWRDRLSYEQYF. The CDR3 DNA sequence: TGTGCCAGCAGCTGGCGGGACAGGCTTTCCTACGAGCAGTACTTC.

This sequence joins TRBV6-5 and TRBJ1-3; no clear D. CDR3 size: 13 residues. Per germline, CDR1 MNHEY and CDR2 SVGAGI. The germline V and J ends were trimmed by 5 bases and 3 bases, with 8 bases remaining between them. CDR3 loop: CASSPILGNTIYF. The DNA of the CDR3 is TGTGCCAGCAGTCCGATACTTGGAAACACCATATATTTT.

V and J are TRBV7-3 and TRBJ2-3, with a tentative D call TRBD2 (6 bases). Between the trimmed V and J ends, which lost 3 bases and 1 base, there was a span of 8 bases. CDR1 SGHTA and CDR2 FQGTGA come from the germline V gene. This CDR3 comprises 14 residues. The DNA for the CDR3 is TGTGCCAGCAGCTTGGCTAGCGGCACAGATACGCAGTATTTT. Protein product: CASSLASGTDTQYF.

The rearrangement uses TRBV5-1 and TRBJ1-6; 7 bases map to TRBD1. CDR1 is SGHRS and CDR2 is YFSETQ in the germline V gene. This CDR3 contains 14 residues. V shed 0 bases and J 9 bases; nucleotides not matched to a gene: 3. The CDR3, as DNA: TGCGCCAGCAGCTTGGGACAGGGTGGTTCACCCCTCCACTTT. This codes for CASSLGQGGSPLHF.

The V gene is TRBV28, the J gene TRBJ2-1; unclear D gene. The CDR3 loop spans 15 amino acids. From germline, CDR1 is MDHEN and CDR2 SYDVKM. V dropped 8 bases and J dropped 0 bases, with 14 bases sitting between them. CDR3 amino acids: CASRGRANSYNEQFF. In nucleotides, the CDR3 is TGTGCCAGCCGAGGCCGAGCGAACTCCTACAATGAGCAGTTCTTC.

This chain joins TRBV6-5 and TRBJ2-3; TRBD2 matches 7 bases. Germline values: CDR1 MNHEY, CDR2 SVGAGI. J gave up 6 bases and V 8 bases, and 11 bases lay outside the gene matches. The CDR3 consists of 14 residues. For the CDR3, the DNA is TGTGCCAGCTCGATGGGCGGGGGTAGGGATACGCAGTATTTT. It specifies CASSMGGGRDTQYF.

The chain combines TRBV5-1 with TRBJ2-7; 7 nucleotides match TRBD1. The CDR3 runs to 15 residues. The germline gives CDR1 SGHRS, CDR2 YFSETQ. J lost 2 bases, V lost 4 bases, and 9 bases had no gene match. CDR3 sequence reads: CASSTGTEFTYEQYF. The CDR3, as DNA: TGCGCCAGCAGCACGGGGACAGAGTTCACCTACGAGCAGTACTTC.

This chain links TRBV19 with TRBJ2-3, with a weak D call TRBD1 (5 bases). Trimming took 11 bases from V and 0 from J, leaving 15 bases between them. This CDR3 has 14 amino acids. Germline-derived CDR1 and CDR2 are LNHDA and SQIVND (reference sequence). CDR3 loop: CASTTDTSTDTQYF. The DNA of the CDR3 is TGTGCCTCGACGACGGACACCAGCACAGATACGCAGTATTTT. Full variable domain (remainder filled in from reference TRBV19 and TRBJ2-3): DGGITQSPKYLFRKEGQNVTLSCEQNLNHDAMYWYRQDPGQGLRLIYYSQIVNDFQKGDIAEGYSVSREKKESFPLTVTSAQKNPTAFYLCASTTDTSTDTQYFGPGTRLTVL.

This chain connects TRBV6-5 to TRBJ1-1; D gene ambiguous. V was trimmed by 4 bases and J by 0 bases, leaving 6 bases between them. Germline V lookup: CDR1 MNHEY, CDR2 SVGAGI. The CDR3 extends over 13 amino acids. The CDR3 DNA is TGTGCCAGCAGTTTGAGGATGAACACTGAAGCTTTCTTT. It yields the protein CASSLRMNTEAFF.

The chain uses TRBV30 and TRBJ2-1, with D possibly matching TRBD1 (5 bases). The CDR3 extends over 11 amino acids. V lost 5 bases to trimming and J lost 7 bases, with 9 bases between them. Germline CDR1 is GTSNPN and CDR2 is SVGIG (reference sequence). DNA for the CDR3: TGTGCCTGGGACAGAAGGAATGAGCAGTTCTTC. Protein product: CAWDRRNEQFF. Drawing the rest from reference TRBV30 and TRBJ2-1, the complete variable domain is SQTIHQWPATLVQPVGSPLSLECTVEGTSNPNLYWYRQAAGRGLQLLFYSVGIGQISSEVPQNLSASRPQDRQFILSSKKLLLSDSGFYLCAWDRRNEQFFGPGTRLTVL.

The chain employs TRBV29-1 and TRBJ1-1; D gene ambiguous. Trimming removed 5 bases from V and 1 base from J, with 8 bases in between. This CDR3 has 12 amino acids. CDR1 is SQVTM, CDR2 ANQGSEA, per germline. CDR3 sequence (DNA): TGCAGCGTTCAACAGACGAACACTGAAGCTTTCTTT. Its translation: CSVQQTNTEAFF.

The rearrangement links TRBV5-4 to TRBJ2-2; a weak D match, TRBD1 (5 bases). Between the trimmed V and J ends, which lost 1 base and 3 bases, there was a span of 10 bases. CDR3 length: 15 amino acids. The germline gives CDR1 SGHNT, CDR2 YYREEE (reference sequence). The CDR3 region is CASSLFIRDTGELFF. The CDR3 DNA sequence: TGTGCCAGCAGCTTGTTCATCAGGGACACCGGGGAGCTGTTTTTT. Complete variable domain (other parts from reference TRBV5-4 and TRBJ2-2): ETGVTQSPTHLIKTRGQQVTLRCSSQSGHNTVSWYQQALGQGPQFIFQYYREEENGRGNFPPRFSGLQFPNYSSELNVNALELDDSALYLCASSLFIRDTGELFFGEGSRLTVL.

A note on this clone: The identical CDR3 is also encoded by other nucleotide sequences in the sample. The chain employs TRBV5-1 and TRBJ2-1; TRBD2 agrees at 8 bases. With 2 bases clipped from V and 3 bases from J, the junction kept 4 bases outside the gene matches. The CDR3 sequence is 15 residues long. Per the germline V gene, CDR1 is SGHRS and CDR2 is YFSETQ. As DNA, the CDR3 is TGCGCCAGCAGCTTAACTAGCGGAATCTACAATGAGCAGTTCTTC. This encodes CASSLTSGIYNEQFF.

The chain combines TRBV4-1 with TRBJ2-7, with D unclear. Germline CDR1 reads MGHRA; CDR2 reads YSYEKL. The CDR3 sequence is 15 residues long. The V gene lost 4 bases and the J gene lost 4 bases, with 17 bases spanning the gap. This CDR3 reads CASSPRVVGLYEQYF. CDR3 in DNA: TGCGCCAGCAGCCCCCGTGTAGTGGGCCTTTACGAGCAGTACTTC.

The rearrangement joins TRBV3-1 (or the pseudogene TRBV3-2) to TRBJ2-1; possibly TRBD2 for D (6 bases). Germline assignment: CDR1 LGHDT and CDR2 YNNKEL (reference sequence). CDR3 length: 15 amino acids. V gave up 4 bases and J gave up 3 bases, with 13 bases separating them. CDR3 residues: CASSRRVGDYNEQFF. Written as DNA, the CDR3 is TGTGCCAGCAGCCGGAGGGTAGGGGACTACAATGAGCAGTTCTTC.

This chain joins TRBV2 and TRBJ1-2, with 9 nucleotides matching TRBD1. The CDR3 runs to 16 residues. V shed 6 bases, J shed 4 bases, and the junction held 12 bases outside the gene matches. The germline CDR1 and CDR2 sequences are SNHLY and FYNNEI. CDR3 coding DNA: TGTGCCAGCAGGCCTCCGACAGGGGGTCTTACCTATGGCTACACCTTC. Translated, it gives CASRPPTGGLTYGYTF.

This chain links TRBV6-5 with TRBJ2-7; D perhaps matches TRBD1 (6 bases). The CDR3 covers 13 residues. Trimming took off 8 bases at V and 1 base at J, with 12 bases between the two ends. Germline CDR1 and CDR2: MNHEY and SVGAGI. The CDR3, as DNA: TGTGCCAGCCGCTTTACAGGGTCCTACGAGCAGTACTTC. This translates into CASRFTGSYEQYF.

V is TRBV2 and J is TRBJ2-1, with TRBD2 matching 8 bases. V shed 8 bases and J 15 bases; nucleotides not matched to a gene: 18. Germline-derived CDR1 and CDR2 are SNHLY and FYNNEI. CDR3 length equals 14 residues. The CDR3, as DNA: TGTGCCAGCCGGACTGGGCGGGGGGCCCAATCACGGTTCTTC. It is translated as CASRTGRGAQSRFF. The entire variable domain, with the rest obtained from reference TRBV2 and TRBJ2-1, is as follows: EPEVTQTPSHQVTQMGQEVILRCVPISNHLYFYWYRQILGQKVEFLVSFYNNEISEKSEIFDDQFSVERPDGSNFTLKIRSTKLEDSAMYFCASRTGRGAQSRFFGPGTRLTVL.